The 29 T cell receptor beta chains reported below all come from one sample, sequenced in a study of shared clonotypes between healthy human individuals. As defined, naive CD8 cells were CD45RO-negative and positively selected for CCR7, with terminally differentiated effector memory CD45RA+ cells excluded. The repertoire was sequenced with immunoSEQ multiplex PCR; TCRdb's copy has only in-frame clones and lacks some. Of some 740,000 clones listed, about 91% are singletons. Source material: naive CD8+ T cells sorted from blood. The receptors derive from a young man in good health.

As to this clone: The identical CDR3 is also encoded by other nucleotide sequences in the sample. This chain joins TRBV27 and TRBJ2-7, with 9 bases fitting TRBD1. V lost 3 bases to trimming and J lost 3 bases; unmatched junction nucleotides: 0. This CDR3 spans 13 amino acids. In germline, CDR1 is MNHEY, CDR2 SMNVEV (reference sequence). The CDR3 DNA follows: TGTGCCAGCAGTTTGACAGGGGGCTACGAGCAGTACTTC. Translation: CASSLTGGYEQYF.

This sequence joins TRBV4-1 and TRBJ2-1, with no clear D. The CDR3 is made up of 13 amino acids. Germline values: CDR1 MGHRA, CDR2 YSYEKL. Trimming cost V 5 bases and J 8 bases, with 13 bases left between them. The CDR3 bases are TGCGCCAGCAGCGATTATGAGAGCTATGAGCAGTTCTTC. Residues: CASSDYESYEQFF.

CDR3 nucleotides: TGTGCCAGCAGCCCAGAGGGCGGACAAAGGAGCTCCTACAATGAGCAGTTCTTC. It translates to CASSPEGGQRSSYNEQFF. V usage is TRBV13 and J usage is TRBJ2-1; D is tentatively TRBD1 or TRBD2 (5 bases each). Looked up from germline, CDR1 is PRHDT and CDR2 is FYEKMQ (reference sequence). Trimming pared 5 bases from V and 0 bases from J, leaving 20 bases between. The CDR3 has 18 residues.

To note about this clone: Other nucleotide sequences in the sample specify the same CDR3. In DNA, the CDR3 is TGTGCCAGCAGCCCCATCCTGAGCTCCTACAATGAGCAGTTCTTC. Its protein is CASSPILSSYNEQFF. The rearrangement uses TRBV7-9 and TRBJ2-1; unclear D gene. Germline-derived CDR1 and CDR2 are SEHNR and FQNEAQ (reference sequence). This CDR3 comprises 15 residues. V lost 5 bases, J lost 0 bases, and 11 bases lay in between.

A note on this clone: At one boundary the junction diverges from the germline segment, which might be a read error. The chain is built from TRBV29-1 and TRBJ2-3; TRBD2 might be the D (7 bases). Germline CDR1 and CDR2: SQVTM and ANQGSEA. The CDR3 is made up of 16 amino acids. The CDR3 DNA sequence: TGCAGCGTGGAAGTTCTAGCGGCAGGGGAGGGAGATACGCAGTATTTT. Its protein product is CSVEVLAAGEGDTQYF.

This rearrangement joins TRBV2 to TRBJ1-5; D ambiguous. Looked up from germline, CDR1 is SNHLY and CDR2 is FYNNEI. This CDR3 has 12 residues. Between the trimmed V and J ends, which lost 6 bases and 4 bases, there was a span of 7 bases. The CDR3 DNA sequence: TGTGCCAGCAGGGTCAGAAATCAGCCCCAGCATTTT. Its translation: CASRVRNQPQHF.

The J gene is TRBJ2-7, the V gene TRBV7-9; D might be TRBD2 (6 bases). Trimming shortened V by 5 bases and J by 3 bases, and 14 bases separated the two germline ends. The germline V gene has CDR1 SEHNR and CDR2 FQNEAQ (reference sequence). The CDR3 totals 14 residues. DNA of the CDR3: TGTGCCAGCAGCCCCCCGGAGGGGAACTACGAGCAGTACTTC. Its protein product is CASSPPEGNYEQYF.

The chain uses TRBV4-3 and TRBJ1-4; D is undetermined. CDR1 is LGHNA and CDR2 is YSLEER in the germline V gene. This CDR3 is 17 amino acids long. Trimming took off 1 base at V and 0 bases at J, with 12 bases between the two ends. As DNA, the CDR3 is TGCGCCAGCAGCCAAGTTTTCCTAGCTGCAACTAATGAAAAACTGTTTTTT. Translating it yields CASSQVFLAATNEKLFF.

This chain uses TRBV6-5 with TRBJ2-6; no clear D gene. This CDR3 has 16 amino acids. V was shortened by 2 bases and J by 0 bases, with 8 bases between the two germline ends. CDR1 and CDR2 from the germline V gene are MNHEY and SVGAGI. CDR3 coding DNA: TGTGCCAGCAGTTACGCAGCCGGCTCTGGGGCCAACGTCCTGACTTTC. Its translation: CASSYAAGSGANVLTF.

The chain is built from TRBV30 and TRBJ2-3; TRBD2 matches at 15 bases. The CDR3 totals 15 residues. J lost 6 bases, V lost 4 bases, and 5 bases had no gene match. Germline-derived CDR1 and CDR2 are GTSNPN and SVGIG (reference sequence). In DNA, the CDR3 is TGTGCCTGGACCTTAGGGACTAGCGGGGGGGATACGCAGTATTTT. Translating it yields CAWTLGTSGGDTQYF.

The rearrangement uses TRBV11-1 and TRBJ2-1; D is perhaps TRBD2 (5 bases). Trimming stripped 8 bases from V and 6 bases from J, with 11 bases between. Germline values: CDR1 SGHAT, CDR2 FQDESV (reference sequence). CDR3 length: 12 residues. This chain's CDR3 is CASGSGINEQFF. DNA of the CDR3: TGTGCCAGCGGATCGGGGATCAATGAGCAGTTCTTC.

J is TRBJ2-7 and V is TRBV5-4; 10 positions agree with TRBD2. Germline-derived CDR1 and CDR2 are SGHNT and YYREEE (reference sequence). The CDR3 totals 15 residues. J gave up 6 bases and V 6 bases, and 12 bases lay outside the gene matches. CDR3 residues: CASKNEAGGPVEQYF. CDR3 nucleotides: TGTGCCAGCAAAAACGAAGCGGGAGGGCCCGTCGAGCAGTACTTC.

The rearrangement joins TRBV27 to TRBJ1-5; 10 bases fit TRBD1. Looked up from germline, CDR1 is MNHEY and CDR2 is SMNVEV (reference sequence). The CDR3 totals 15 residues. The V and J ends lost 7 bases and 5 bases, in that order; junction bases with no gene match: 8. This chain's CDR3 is CASTVTGTGDQPQHF. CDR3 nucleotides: TGTGCCAGCACCGTAACAGGGACAGGGGATCAGCCCCAGCATTTT.

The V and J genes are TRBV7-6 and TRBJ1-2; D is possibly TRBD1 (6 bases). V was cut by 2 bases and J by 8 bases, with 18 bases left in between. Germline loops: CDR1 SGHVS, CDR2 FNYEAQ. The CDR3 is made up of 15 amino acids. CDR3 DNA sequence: TGTGCCAGCAGCTTATCCGGAAAGGACAGAAAGGGCTACACCTTC. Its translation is CASSLSGKDRKGYTF.

The CDR3 DNA reads TGTGCCAGCAGCCCAACTAGCGTAGAGCTCAGCGATGAGCAGTTCTTC. Its translation: CASSPTSVELSDEQFF. This chain uses TRBV28 with TRBJ2-1; 7 bases align to TRBD2. The junction had 16 bases not matched to a gene; V was cut back by 6 bases and J by 8 bases. CDR1 is MDHEN, CDR2 SYDVKM, per germline. The CDR3 is 16 residues long.

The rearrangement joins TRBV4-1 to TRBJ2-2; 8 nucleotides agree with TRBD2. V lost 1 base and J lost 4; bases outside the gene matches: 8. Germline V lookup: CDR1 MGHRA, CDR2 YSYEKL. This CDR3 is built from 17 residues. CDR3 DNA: TGCGCCAGCAGCCAAGCTCCGGGACTAGAGGTCACCGGGGAGCTGTTTTTT. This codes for CASSQAPGLEVTGELFF.

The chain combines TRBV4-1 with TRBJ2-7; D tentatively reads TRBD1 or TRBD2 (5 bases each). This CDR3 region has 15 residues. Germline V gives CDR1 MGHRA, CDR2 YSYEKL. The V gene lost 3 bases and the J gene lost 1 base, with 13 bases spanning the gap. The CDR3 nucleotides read TGCGCCAGCAGCCACCGGACTGGGACGTCCTACGAGCAGTACTTC. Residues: CASSHRTGTSYEQYF.

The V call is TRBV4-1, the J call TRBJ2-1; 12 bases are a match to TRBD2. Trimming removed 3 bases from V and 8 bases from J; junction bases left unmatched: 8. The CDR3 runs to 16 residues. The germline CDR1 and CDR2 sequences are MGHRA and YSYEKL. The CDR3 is CASSHPTSGSWDEQFF. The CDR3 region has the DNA TGCGCCAGCAGCCATCCGACTAGCGGGAGTTGGGATGAGCAGTTCTTC.

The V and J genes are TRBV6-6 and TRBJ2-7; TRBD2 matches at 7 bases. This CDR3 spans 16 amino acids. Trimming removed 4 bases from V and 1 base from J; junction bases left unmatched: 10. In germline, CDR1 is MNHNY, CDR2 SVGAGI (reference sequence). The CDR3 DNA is TGTGCCAGCAGTTTGGTTGGGGGAGGGAGTTCCTACGAGCAGTACTTC. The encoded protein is CASSLVGGGSSYEQYF.

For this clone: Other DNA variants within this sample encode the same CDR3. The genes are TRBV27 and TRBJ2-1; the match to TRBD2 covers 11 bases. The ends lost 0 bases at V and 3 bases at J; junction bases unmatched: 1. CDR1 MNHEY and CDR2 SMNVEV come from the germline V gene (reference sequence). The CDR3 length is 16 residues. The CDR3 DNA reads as TGTGCCAGCAGTTTATCTGGGACTAGCGGCTACAATGAGCAGTTCTTC. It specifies CASSLSGTSGYNEQFF.

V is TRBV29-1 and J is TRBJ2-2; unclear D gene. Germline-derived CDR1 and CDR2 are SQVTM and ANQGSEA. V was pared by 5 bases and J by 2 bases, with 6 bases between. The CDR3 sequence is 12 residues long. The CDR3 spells CSVLLNTGELFF. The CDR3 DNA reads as TGCAGCGTTCTGCTTAACACCGGGGAGCTGTTTTTT.

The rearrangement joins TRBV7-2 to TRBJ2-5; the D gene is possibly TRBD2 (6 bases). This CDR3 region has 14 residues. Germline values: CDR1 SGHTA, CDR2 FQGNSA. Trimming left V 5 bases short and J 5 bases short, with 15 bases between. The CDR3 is CASSLLAATETQYF. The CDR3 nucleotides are TGTGCCAGCAGCCTATTAGCGGCTACGGAGACCCAGTACTTC.

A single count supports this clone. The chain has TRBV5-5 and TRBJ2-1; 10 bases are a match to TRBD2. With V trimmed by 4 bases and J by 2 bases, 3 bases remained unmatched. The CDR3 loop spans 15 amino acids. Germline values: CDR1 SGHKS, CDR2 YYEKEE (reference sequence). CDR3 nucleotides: TGTGCCAGCAGCGCCGGGACTAGCGCCTACAATGAGCAGTTCTTC. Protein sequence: CASSAGTSAYNEQFF.

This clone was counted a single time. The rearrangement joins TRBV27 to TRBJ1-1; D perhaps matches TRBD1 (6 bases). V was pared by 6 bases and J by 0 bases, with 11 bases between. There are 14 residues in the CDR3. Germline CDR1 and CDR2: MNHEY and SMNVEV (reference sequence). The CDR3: CASRKGGLNTEAFF. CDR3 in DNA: TGTGCCAGCAGGAAAGGGGGTCTGAACACTGAAGCTTTCTTT.

CDR3 in amino acids: CAITSHFYEQYF. The CDR3 bases are TGTGCCATCACCAGTCATTTCTACGAGCAGTACTTC. The V gene is TRBV19, the J gene TRBJ2-7; no clear D. The CDR3 has 12 residues. V was shortened by 10 bases and J by 3 bases, with 13 bases between the two germline ends. Looked up from germline, CDR1 is LNHDA and CDR2 is SQIVND (reference sequence).

The CDR3 nucleotides are TGTGCCAGCAGTTTACGAACCACACTAGCGGCCGGGGAGCTGTTTTTT. Its translation: CASSLRTTLAAGELFF. The rearrangement joins TRBV27 to TRBJ2-2, with 8 bases identical to TRBD2. Germline trimming cut 2 bases from V and 6 bases from J; bases unmatched to any gene: 8. In germline, CDR1 is MNHEY, CDR2 SMNVEV (reference sequence). CDR3 length: 16 residues.

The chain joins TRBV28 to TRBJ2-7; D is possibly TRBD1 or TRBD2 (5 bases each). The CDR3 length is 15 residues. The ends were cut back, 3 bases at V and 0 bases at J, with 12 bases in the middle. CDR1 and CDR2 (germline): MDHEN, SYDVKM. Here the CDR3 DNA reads TGTGCCAGCAGTTTGGCTCAGGGACCCTCCTACGAGCAGTACTTC. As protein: CASSLAQGPSYEQYF.

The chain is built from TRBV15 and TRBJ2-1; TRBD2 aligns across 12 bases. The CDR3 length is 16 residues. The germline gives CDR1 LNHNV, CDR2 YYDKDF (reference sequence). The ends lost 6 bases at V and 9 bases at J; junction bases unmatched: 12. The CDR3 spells CATSRTSGAKGGEQFF. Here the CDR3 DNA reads TGTGCCACCAGTAGGACTAGCGGGGCCAAGGGAGGTGAGCAGTTCTTC.

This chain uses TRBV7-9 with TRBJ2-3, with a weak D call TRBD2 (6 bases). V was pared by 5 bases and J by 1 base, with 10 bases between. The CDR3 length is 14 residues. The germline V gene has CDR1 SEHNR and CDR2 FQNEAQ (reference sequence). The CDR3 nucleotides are TGTGCCAGCAGCCCCCCGGGGGGCACAGATACGCAGTATTTT. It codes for CASSPPGGTDTQYF.